This T cell receptor (beta chain) was retrieved from a study of T cell responses to AZD1222 COVID-19 vaccine. This CDR3 is built from 15 residues. CDR1 LNHDA and CDR2 SQIVND come from the germline V gene (reference sequence). Germline trimming cut 4 bases from V and 9 bases from J; bases unmatched to any gene: 12. The table came from immunoSEQ multiplex PCR; TCRdb's copy has only in-frame clones and leaves some out. Of about 130,000 clones listed, 70% to 90% are singletons. Sample: peripheral blood, taken 28 days after the second AZD1222 dose. V and J are TRBV19 and TRBJ2-1; 7 nucleotides align to TRBD2. The TCR was taken from an adult who received the AZD1222 COVID-19 vaccine. In DNA, the CDR3 is TGTGCCAGTAGTACTCTCAGCGGGAAGGTCGGTGAGCAGTTCTTC. Translation: CASSTLSGKVGEQFF.